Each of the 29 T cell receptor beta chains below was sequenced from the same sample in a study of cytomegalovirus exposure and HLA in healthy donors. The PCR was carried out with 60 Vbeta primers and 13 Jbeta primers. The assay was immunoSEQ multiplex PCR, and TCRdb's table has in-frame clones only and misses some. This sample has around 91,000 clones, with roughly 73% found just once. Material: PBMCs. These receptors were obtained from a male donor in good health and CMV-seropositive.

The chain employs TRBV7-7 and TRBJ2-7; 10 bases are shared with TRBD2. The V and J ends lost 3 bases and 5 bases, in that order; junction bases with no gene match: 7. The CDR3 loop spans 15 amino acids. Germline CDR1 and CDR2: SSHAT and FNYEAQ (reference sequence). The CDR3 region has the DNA TGTGCCAGCAGCTTTGGGCTAGCGGGAGTTAACGAGCAGTACTTC. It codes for CASSFGLAGVNEQYF.

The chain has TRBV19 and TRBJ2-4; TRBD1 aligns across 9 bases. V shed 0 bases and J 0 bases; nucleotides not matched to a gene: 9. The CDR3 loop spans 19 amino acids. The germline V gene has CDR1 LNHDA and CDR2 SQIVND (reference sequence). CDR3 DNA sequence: TGTGCCAGTAGTATAGAGGGGACAGGGTCCAAACTAGCCAAAAACATTCAGTACTTC. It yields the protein CASSIEGTGSKLAKNIQYF.

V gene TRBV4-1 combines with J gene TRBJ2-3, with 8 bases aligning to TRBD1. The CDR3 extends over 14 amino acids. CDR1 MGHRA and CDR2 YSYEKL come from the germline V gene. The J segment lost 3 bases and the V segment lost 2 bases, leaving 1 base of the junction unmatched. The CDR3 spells CASSQRTGTDTQYF. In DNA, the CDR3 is TGCGCCAGCAGCCAAAGGACAGGGACAGATACGCAGTATTTT.

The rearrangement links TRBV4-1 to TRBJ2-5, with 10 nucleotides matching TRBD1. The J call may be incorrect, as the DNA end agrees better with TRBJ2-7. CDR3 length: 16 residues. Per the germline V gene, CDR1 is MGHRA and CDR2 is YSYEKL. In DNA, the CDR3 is TGCGCCAGCAGCCAAGATAAGGACAGGGGGGTCTACGAGCAGTACTTC. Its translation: CASSQDKDRGVYEQYF.

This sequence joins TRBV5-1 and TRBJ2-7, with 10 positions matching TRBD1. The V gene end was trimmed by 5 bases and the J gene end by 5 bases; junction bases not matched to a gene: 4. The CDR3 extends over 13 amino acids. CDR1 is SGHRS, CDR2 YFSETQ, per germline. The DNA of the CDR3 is TGCGCCAGCAGATCGACAGGGGGCAACGAGCAGTACTTC. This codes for CASRSTGGNEQYF.

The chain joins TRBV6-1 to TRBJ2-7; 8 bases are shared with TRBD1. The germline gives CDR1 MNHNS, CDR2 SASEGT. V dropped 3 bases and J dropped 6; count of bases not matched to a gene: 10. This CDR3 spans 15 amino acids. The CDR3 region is CASSEQGAIGFEQYF. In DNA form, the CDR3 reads TGTGCCAGCAGTGAGCAGGGGGCAATAGGTTTCGAGCAGTACTTC.

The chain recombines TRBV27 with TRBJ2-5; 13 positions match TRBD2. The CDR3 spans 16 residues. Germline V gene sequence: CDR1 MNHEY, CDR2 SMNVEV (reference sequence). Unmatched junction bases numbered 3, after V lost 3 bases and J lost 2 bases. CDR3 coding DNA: TGTGCCAGCAGTTTTGTGACTAGCGGGAGGCAAGAGACCCAGTACTTC. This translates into CASSFVTSGRQETQYF.

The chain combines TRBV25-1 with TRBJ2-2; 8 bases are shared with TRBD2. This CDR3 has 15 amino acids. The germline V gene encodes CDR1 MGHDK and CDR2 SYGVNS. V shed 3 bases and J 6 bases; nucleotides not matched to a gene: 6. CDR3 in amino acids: CASSETGGPSGELFF. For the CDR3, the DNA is TGTGCCAGCAGTGAGACGGGAGGGCCGTCCGGGGAGCTGTTTTTT.

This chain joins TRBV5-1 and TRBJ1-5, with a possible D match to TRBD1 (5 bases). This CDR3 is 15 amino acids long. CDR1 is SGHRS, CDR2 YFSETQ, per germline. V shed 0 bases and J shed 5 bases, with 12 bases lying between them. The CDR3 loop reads CASSLDGGEDQPQHF. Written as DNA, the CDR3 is TGCGCCAGCAGCTTGGATGGGGGGGAGGATCAGCCCCAGCATTTT.

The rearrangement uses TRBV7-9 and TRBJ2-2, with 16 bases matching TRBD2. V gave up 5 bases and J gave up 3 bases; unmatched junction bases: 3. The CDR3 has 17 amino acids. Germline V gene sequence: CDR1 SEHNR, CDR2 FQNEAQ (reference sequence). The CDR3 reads CASSPGLAGGYTGELFF. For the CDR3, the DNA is TGTGCCAGCAGCCCGGGACTAGCGGGAGGGTACACCGGGGAGCTGTTTTTT.

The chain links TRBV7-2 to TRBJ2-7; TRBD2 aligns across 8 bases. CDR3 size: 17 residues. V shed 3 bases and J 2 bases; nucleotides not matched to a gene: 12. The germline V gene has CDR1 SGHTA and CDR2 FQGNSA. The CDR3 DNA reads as TGTGCCAGCAGCTTCCCCGGGACTAGTCAGCCGCCCTACGAGCAGTACTTC. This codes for CASSFPGTSQPPYEQYF.

CDR3 region: CASSAQGSQYF. The CDR3 DNA follows: TGTGCCAGCAGTGCCCAGGGGTCCCAGTACTTC. The chain combines TRBV7-6 with TRBJ2-5; D is possibly TRBD1 (6 bases). CDR3 length equals 11 residues. V was pared by 6 bases and J by 9 bases, with 11 bases between. Germline V lookup: CDR1 SGHVS, CDR2 FNYEAQ. The full variable domain, with the rest looked up from reference TRBV7-6 and TRBJ2-5, is GAGVSQSPRYKVTKRGQDVALRCDPISGHVSLYWYRQALGQGPEFLTYFNYEAQQDKSGLPNDRFSAERPEGSISTLTIQRTEQRDSAMYRCASSAQGSQYFGPGTRLLVL.

CDR3 sequence: CASSLGGATNEKLFF. As DNA, the CDR3 is TGTGCCAGCAGCTTAGGGGGGGCAACTAATGAAAAACTGTTTTTT. This chain links TRBV11-2 with TRBJ1-4, with D possibly being TRBD1 (5 bases). Germline CDR1 is SGHAT and CDR2 is FQNNGV. V was pared by 1 base and J by 0 bases, with 6 bases between. The CDR3 contains 15 residues. Full variable domain (missing parts from reference TRBV11-2 and TRBJ1-4): EAGVAQSPRYKIIEKRQSVAFWCNPISGHATLYWYQQILGQGPKLLIQFQNNGVVDDSQLPKDRFSAERLKGVDSTLKIQPAKLEDSAVYLCASSLGGATNEKLFFGSGTQLSVL.

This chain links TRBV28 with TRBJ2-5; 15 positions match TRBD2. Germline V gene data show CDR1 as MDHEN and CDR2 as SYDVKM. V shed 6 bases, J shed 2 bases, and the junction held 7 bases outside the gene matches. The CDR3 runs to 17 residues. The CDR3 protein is CASSSGLAGGTQETQYF. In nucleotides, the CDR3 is TGTGCCAGCAGCTCGGGACTAGCGGGGGGAACGCAAGAGACCCAGTACTTC.

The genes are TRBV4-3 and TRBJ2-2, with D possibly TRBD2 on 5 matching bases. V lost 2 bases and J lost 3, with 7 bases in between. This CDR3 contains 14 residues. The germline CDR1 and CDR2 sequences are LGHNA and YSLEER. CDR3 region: CASSQLLDTGELFF. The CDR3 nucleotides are TGCGCCAGCAGCCAATTACTAGACACCGGGGAGCTGTTTTTT.

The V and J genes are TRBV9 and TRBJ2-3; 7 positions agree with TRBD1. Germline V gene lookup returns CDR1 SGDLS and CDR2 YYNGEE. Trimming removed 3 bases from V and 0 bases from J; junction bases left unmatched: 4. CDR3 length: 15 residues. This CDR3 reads CASSARTGSTDTQYF. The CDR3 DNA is TGTGCCAGCAGCGCCAGGACAGGTAGCACAGATACGCAGTATTTT.

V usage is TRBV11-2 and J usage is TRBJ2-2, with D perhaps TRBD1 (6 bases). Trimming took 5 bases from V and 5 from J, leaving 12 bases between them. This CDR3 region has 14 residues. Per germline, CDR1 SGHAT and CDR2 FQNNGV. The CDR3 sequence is CASSPSGATGELFF. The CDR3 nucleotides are TGTGCCAGCAGCCCCTCAGGGGCAACCGGGGAGCTGTTTTTT. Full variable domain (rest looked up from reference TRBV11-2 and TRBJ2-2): EAGVAQSPRYKIIEKRQSVAFWCNPISGHATLYWYQQILGQGPKLLIQFQNNGVVDDSQLPKDRFSAERLKGVDSTLKIQPAKLEDSAVYLCASSPSGATGELFFGEGSRLTVL.

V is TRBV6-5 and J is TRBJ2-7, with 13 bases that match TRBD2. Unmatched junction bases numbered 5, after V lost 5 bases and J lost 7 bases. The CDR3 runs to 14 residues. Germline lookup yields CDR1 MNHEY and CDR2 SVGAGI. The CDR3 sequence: CASSRTSGSYEQYF. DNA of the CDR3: TGTGCCAGCAGTCGGACTAGCGGGAGTTATGAGCAGTACTTC.

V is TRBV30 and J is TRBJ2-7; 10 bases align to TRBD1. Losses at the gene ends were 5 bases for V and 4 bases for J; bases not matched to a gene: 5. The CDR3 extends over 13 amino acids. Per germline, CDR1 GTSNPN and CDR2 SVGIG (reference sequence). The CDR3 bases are TGTGCCTGGGGCTGGGACAGGGGTTACGAGCAGTACTTC. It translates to CAWGWDRGYEQYF.

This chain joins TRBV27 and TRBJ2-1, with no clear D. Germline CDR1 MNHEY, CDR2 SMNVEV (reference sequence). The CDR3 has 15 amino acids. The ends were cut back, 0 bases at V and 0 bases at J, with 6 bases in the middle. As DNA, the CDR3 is TGTGCCAGCAGTTTATCTTTCTCCTCCTACAATGAGCAGTTCTTC. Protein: CASSLSFSSYNEQFF.

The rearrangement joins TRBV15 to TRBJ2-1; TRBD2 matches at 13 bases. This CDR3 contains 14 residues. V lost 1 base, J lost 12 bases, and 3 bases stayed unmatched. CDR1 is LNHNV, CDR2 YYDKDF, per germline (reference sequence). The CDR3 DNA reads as TGTGCCACCAGCAGAGGACTAGCGGGAGGTTGGCAGTTCTTC. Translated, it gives CATSRGLAGGWQFF.

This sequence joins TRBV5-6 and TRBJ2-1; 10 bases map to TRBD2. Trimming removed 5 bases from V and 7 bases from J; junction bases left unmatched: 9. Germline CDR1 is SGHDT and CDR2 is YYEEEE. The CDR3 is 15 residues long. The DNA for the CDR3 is TGTGCCAGCAGGGCGGGACTAGCGACAAGGAATGAGCAGTTCTTC. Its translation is CASRAGLATRNEQFF.

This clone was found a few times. The CDR3 spells CASSGTGVEETQYF. The CDR3 nucleotides read TGTGCCAGCTCCGGGACAGGGGTCGAAGAGACCCAGTACTTC. J is TRBJ2-5 and V is TRBV5-6, with TRBD1 identical over 10 bases. After removal of 7 bases from V and 3 bases from J, the junction contained 6 bases not matched to a gene. The germline V gene has CDR1 SGHDT and CDR2 YYEEEE. CDR3 length: 14 amino acids.

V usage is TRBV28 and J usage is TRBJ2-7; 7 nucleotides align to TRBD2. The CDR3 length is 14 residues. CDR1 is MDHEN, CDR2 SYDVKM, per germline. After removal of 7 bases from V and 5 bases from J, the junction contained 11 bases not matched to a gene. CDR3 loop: CASTLGGSFDEQYF. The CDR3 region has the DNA TGTGCCAGCACCCTCGGCGGGAGCTTCGACGAGCAGTACTTC.

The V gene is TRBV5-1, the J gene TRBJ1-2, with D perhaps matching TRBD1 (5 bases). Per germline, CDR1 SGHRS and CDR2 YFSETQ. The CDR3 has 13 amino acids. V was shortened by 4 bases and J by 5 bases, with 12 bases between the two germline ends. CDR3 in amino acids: CASSMGTEYGYTF. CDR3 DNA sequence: TGCGCCAGCAGCATGGGGACTGAGTATGGCTACACCTTC.

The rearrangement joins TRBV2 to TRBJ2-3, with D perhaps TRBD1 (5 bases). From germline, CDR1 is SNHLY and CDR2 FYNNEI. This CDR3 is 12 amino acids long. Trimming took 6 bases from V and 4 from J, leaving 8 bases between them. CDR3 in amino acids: CASSQGPDTQYF. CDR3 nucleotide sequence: TGTGCCAGCAGCCAGGGTCCAGATACGCAGTATTTT.

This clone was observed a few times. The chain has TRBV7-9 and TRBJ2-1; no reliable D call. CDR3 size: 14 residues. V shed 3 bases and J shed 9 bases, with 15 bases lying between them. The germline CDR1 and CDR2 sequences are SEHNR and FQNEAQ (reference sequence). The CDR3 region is CASSFMSSVGEQFF. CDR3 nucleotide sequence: TGTGCCAGCAGCTTTATGTCTTCAGTTGGTGAGCAGTTCTTC.

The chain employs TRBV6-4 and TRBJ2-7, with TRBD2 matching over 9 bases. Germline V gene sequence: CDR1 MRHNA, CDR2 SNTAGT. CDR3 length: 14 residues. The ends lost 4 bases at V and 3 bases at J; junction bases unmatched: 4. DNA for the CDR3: TGTGCCAGCAGTGTGGCTAGCGGGAACTACGAGCAGTACTTC. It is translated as CASSVASGNYEQYF.

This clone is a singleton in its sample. CDR3 sequence reads: CASSWTSGGADTQYF. CDR3 bases: TGTGCCAGCAGTTGGACTAGCGGAGGGGCAGATACGCAGTATTTT. The rearrangement uses TRBV6-1 and TRBJ2-3; 10 bases agree with TRBD2. CDR1 is MNHNS, CDR2 SASEGT, per germline. The CDR3 has 15 amino acids. Losses at the gene ends were 5 bases for V and 4 bases for J; bases not matched to a gene: 6.